This T cell receptor (beta chain) stems from a study of Graves' ophthalmopathy and Graves' hyperthyroidism. Study-wide results and limits: Most thyroid clonotypes with frequency above 0.001 were detected in blood too.

Amplification targeted the TCR beta CDR3 regions, with RNA transcripts as the source material. Investigators did first-round RT-PCR with HTBI primers, then second-round multiplex PCR. A single record per CDR3 protein comes from TCRdb applying MiXCR to the multiplex PCR reads. The sample consists of around 1.1 million distinct CDR3 sequences, about 38% of them appearing once. Orbital computed tomography, together with clinical symptoms, serum thyroxine, TRAb and thyroid ultrasound, was used for diagnosis. Trimming pared 5 bases from V and 0 bases from J, leaving 17 bases between. CDR1 is SQVTM and CDR2 is ANQGSEA in the germline V gene. CDR3 length: 16 residues. About this clonotype itself: The antigen is unknown.

Sequencing was carried out using peripheral blood or thyroid tissue (not recorded which). This TCR was recovered from an adult man with Graves' hyperthyroidism. The rearrangement links TRBV29-1 to TRBJ1-3; D not resolved. This chain's CDR3 is CSVSTWGTSSGNTIYF. The DNA for the CDR3 is TGCAGCGTTTCCACTTGGGGAACGAGCTCTGGAAACACCATATATTTT.